The clone carrying this T cell receptor (beta chain) was counted once. The sample comes from a study of T cell changes during pregnancy in multiple sclerosis. The CDR3 spans 16 residues. Trimming shortened V by 3 bases and J by 4 bases, and 15 bases separated the two germline ends. Germline assignment: CDR1 LGHNA and CDR2 YNFKEQ. Data came from immunoSEQ multiplex PCR; TCRdb stores just in-frame clones and leaves some out. The table shows some 52,000 clones, with 85% to 95% occurring only once. This receptor was taken from a female donor with multiple sclerosis, enrolled in a pregnancy study. The chain employs TRBV4-2 and TRBJ2-2; TRBD1 is a possible D gene (6 bases). The sequences come from CD4+ T cells from peripheral blood mononuclear cells, collected in the third trimester of pregnancy. The CDR3 loop is CASSQGQQASTGELFF. The CDR3 region has the DNA TGTGCCAGCAGCCAGGGACAACAGGCGAGCACCGGGGAGCTGTTTTTT.